This T cell receptor (beta chain) was recovered during a study of Graves' ophthalmopathy and Graves' hyperthyroidism. Study in general: No ophthalmopathy within 18 months of follow-up signified stable hyperthyroidism. Overall study results and limits: Also, most clonotypes expanded in the thyroid above 0.001 frequency appeared in blood. The model's ophthalmopathy progression predictions had approximately 71% sensitivity and less than 75% specificity.

This clonotype has ten or more counts. Antigen: not known. As the template, RNA transcripts were used to amplify TCR beta CDR3 regions. HTBI-primed RT-PCR formed the first round, and a multiplex PCR formed the second. Each CDR3 protein gets one entry after TCRdb re-called the multiplex PCR reads with MiXCR. The data contain over a million distinct CDR3 sequences, less than 45% of them singletons. Excluded were patients with other autoimmune diseases, uncontrolled infections, pregnancy or lactation. Sequenced sample: peripheral blood or thyroid tissue (not recorded which). This sequence was found in an adult man with Graves' hyperthyroidism.

The CDR3, as DNA: TGTGCCACCGCGACAGGGAAAGGCGGCTACACCTTC. Translated, it gives CATATGKGGYTF. The chain employs TRBV19 and TRBJ1-2; 7 bases fit TRBD1. The germline CDR1 and CDR2 sequences are LNHDA and SQIVND (reference sequence). The V gene end was trimmed by 10 bases and the J gene end by 8 bases; junction bases not matched to a gene: 10. This CDR3 contains 12 residues.